This T cell receptor beta chain is from a study of T cell repertoires in cytomegalovirus infection. TCRdb fed the reads into MiXCR, producing one record per CDR3 protein. The sample shows 510,000 or so distinct CDR3 sequences, about 25% of them seen only once. Per germline, CDR1 SGHTA and CDR2 FQGNSA. The CDR3 extends over 14 amino acids. A remark on this clonotype: This may stem from a read error, because a much larger clone lies one nucleotide away.

The rearrangement uses TRBV7-2 and TRBJ2-2, with D maybe TRBD2 (5 bases). Sequenced material: PBMCs. This receptor was taken from a human donor in good health (CMV status not recorded). Some clones in this sample may be carry-over from other donors' samples. CDR3 loop: CASRQSENTGERFF. In DNA form, the CDR3 reads TGTGCCAGCAGGCAGAGCGAGAACACCGGGGAGCGGTTTTTT.